What follows are 8 T cell receptor beta chains derived from one specimen sequenced in a study of blood T cell repertoires in COVID-19. The method was immunoSEQ multiplex PCR; TCRdb's version includes in-frame clones alone and lacks a portion of them. The data contain roughly 13,000 clones, roughly 83% of them singletons. Material for sequencing was peripheral blood. The receptors here all came from a man between 35 and 55 years old with active or convalescent COVID-19.

This clone came up once. The V and J genes are TRBV3-1 (or the pseudogene TRBV3-2) and TRBJ1-5; 7 bases line up with TRBD1. The V gene's germline CDR1 is LGHDT and CDR2 YNNKEL (reference sequence). V was pared by 2 bases and J by 6 bases, with 1 base of the junction left unmatched. The CDR3 extends over 13 amino acids. DNA for the CDR3: TGTGCCAGCAGCCAAAGGGGGCTTCAGCCCCAGCATTTT. This codes for CASSQRGLQPQHF.

The chain employs TRBV29-1 and TRBJ1-2; D not resolved. Trimming took off 0 bases at V and 5 bases at J, with 10 bases between the two ends. The germline V gene encodes CDR1 SQVTM and CDR2 ANQGSEA. The CDR3 sequence is 13 residues long. CDR3 amino acids: CSVEEERSYGYTF. The CDR3 DNA is TGCAGCGTTGAAGAGGAGAGGAGTTATGGCTACACCTTC.

This clone was counted between two and nine times. The rearrangement uses TRBV28 and TRBJ2-7, with D tentatively TRBD2 (5 bases). CDR1 and CDR2 (germline): MDHEN, SYDVKM. CDR3 size: 11 residues. V gave up 8 bases and J gave up 3 bases, with 8 bases separating them. The CDR3 region is CASPRDYEQYF. The CDR3 DNA reads as TGTGCCAGCCCCCGGGACTACGAGCAGTACTTC. Complete variable domain (other parts from reference TRBV28 and TRBJ2-7): DVKVTQSSRYLVKRTGEKVFLECVQDMDHENMFWYRQDPGLGLRLIYFSYDVKMKEKGDIPEGYSVSREKKERFSLILESASTNQTSMYLCASPRDYEQYFGPGTRLTVT.

CDR3 residues: CASGLVLEVDRGLLGETQYF. CDR3 nucleotide sequence: TGTGCTAGTGGTTTGGTACTGGAAGTTGACAGGGGGCTTTTAGGGGAGACCCAGTACTTC. The V and J genes are TRBV12-5 and TRBJ2-5, with 10 bases matching TRBD1. The V segment lost 0 bases and the J segment 5 bases; nucleotides outside the gene matches: 18. This CDR3 is built from 20 residues. CDR1 and CDR2 from the germline V gene are LGHNT and FRNRAP.

In this sample, this clone turned up a few times. V usage is TRBV14 and J usage is TRBJ2-1; 9 bases are a match to TRBD1. The junction had 16 bases not matched to a gene; V was cut back by 0 bases and J by 4 bases. The germline CDR1 and CDR2 sequences are SGHDN and FVKESK. The CDR3 is 20 amino acids. The CDR3 region is CASSQEDPIWGQGSYNEQFF. The CDR3 coding sequence is TGTGCCAGCAGCCAAGAAGATCCAATTTGGGGACAGGGATCATACAATGAGCAGTTCTTC.

A single count supports this clone. The chain has TRBV11-2 and TRBJ1-1, with D tentatively TRBD1 (5 bases). Trimming removed 5 bases at V and 0 bases at J, with 19 bases between. Germline V gene data show CDR1 as SGHAT and CDR2 as FQNNGV. The CDR3 contains 17 residues. The CDR3: CASSPFTPGDMNTEAFF. In DNA, the CDR3 is TGTGCCAGCAGCCCATTCACCCCGGGGGATATGAACACTGAAGCTTTCTTT.

This sequence joins TRBV18 and TRBJ1-4, with TRBD1 matching 8 bases. V gave up 1 base and J gave up 8 bases; unmatched junction bases: 9. Germline lookup yields CDR1 KGHSH and CDR2 LQKENI. The CDR3 length is 16 residues. CDR3 sequence reads: CASSPRPGQEIEKLFF. The CDR3 DNA reads as TGTGCCAGCTCACCACGTCCGGGACAGGAGATAGAAAAACTGTTTTTT. The full variable domain, with the rest looked up from reference TRBV18 and TRBJ1-4, is NAGVMQNPRHLVRRRGQEARLRCSPMKGHSHVYWYRQLPEEGLKFMVYLQKENIIDESGMPKERFSAEFPKEGPSILRIQQVVRGDSAAYFCASSPRPGQEIEKLFFGSGTQLSVL.

Relative to its sample, this clone is medium-sized (0.01 to 0.1%). CDR3 DNA sequence: TGTGCCAGCAGCTTGGCAGAGAACACCGGGGAGCTGTTTTTT. This codes for CASSLAENTGELFF. V is TRBV5-5 and J is TRBJ2-2; D gene ambiguous. The CDR3 loop spans 14 amino acids. Trimming took 0 bases from V and 1 from J, leaving 4 bases between them. Germline V CDR1 and CDR2: SGHKS, YYEKEE (reference sequence).